These T cell receptor beta chains were read from a single sample in a study of blood T cells in healthy people across ages. A single record per CDR3 protein comes from TCRdb applying MiXCR to the 5' RACE reads. The sample lists fewer than 800,000 distinct CDR3 sequences; approximately 50% were seen once. The source material was blood. These receptors originate from a woman aged 60-75 years in good health. Both conserved end residues are part of each CDR3. A D gene is named only where the DNA matches it firmly. The listing skips clone size in some rows; elsewhere it reads once, few, many or a size class.

abundance: once
d_gene: TRBD1
j_gene: TRBJ1-1
v_gene: TRBV4-2
CDR3nt: TGTGCCAGCAGCCAAGATTGGAGACAGGGTATAACTGAAGCTTTCTTT
CDR3aa: CASSQDWRQGITEAFF

abundance: -
d_gene: -
j_gene: TRBJ1-2
v_gene: TRBV28
CDR3nt: TGTGCCAGCAGTTTAAATCGGGGGGCGCGCCCCTATGGCTACACCTTC
CDR3aa: CASSLNRGARPYGYTF

abundance: few
d_gene: -
j_gene: TRBJ2-5
v_gene: TRBV5-1
CDR3nt: TGTGCCAGCAGCGTAGAAGGACAAGAGACCCAGTACTTC
CDR3aa: CASSVEGQETQYF

abundance: few
d_gene: TRBD1
j_gene: TRBJ2-5
v_gene: TRBV20-1
CDR3nt: TGCAGTGCCAGGGACAGGGCCTGGGAGACCCAGTACTTC
CDR3aa: CSARDRAWETQYF

abundance: few
d_gene: -
j_gene: TRBJ2-1
v_gene: TRBV6-2/TRBV6-3
CDR3nt: TGTGCCAGCTTAACGGTTGGTAATGAGCAGTTCTTC
CDR3aa: CASLTVGNEQFF

abundance: -
d_gene: -
j_gene: TRBJ1-5
v_gene: TRBV4-3
CDR3nt: TGCGCCAGCAGCCGAAATAGGGGTCAGCCCCAGCATTTT
CDR3aa: CASSRNRGQPQHF

abundance: many
d_gene: -
j_gene: TRBJ1-5
v_gene: TRBV20-1
CDR3nt: TGCAGTGCTAGACTGGGATATAGCAATCAGCCCCAGCATTTT
CDR3aa: CSARLGYSNQPQHF

abundance: few
d_gene: TRBD2
j_gene: TRBJ2-3
v_gene: TRBV4-2
CDR3nt: TGTGCCAGCAGCCAAGATAGCGGGACTACTTACACAGATACGCAGTATTTT
CDR3aa: CASSQDSGTTYTDTQYF

abundance: -
d_gene: -
j_gene: TRBJ2-5
v_gene: TRBV20-1
CDR3nt: TGCAGTGTTCGGTTCCAAGAGACCCAGTACTTC
CDR3aa: CSVRFQETQYF

abundance: -
d_gene: TRBD2
j_gene: TRBJ2-1
v_gene: TRBV29-1
CDR3nt: TGCAGCGTCCGAATAGCGGGAGGGTCTAATGAGCAGTTCTTC
CDR3aa: CSVRIAGGSNEQFF

abundance: -
d_gene: TRBD1
j_gene: TRBJ2-3
v_gene: TRBV12-3/TRBV12-4
CDR3nt: TGTGCCAGCAGCCCGTTGCGCCGGGACAGGCGCACAGATACGCAGTATTTT
CDR3aa: CASSPLRRDRRTDTQYF

abundance: few
d_gene: -
j_gene: TRBJ2-7
v_gene: TRBV4-3
CDR3nt: TGCGCCAGCAGCCAATCCCTGGCGGCCAGCTCCTACGAGCAGTACTTC
CDR3aa: CASSQSLAASSYEQYF

abundance: -
d_gene: -
j_gene: TRBJ2-3
v_gene: TRBV14
CDR3nt: TGTGCCAGCAGCCAAGTTCTTACAGATACGCAGTATTTT
CDR3aa: CASSQVLTDTQYF

abundance: -
d_gene: -
j_gene: TRBJ2-5
v_gene: TRBV6-6
CDR3nt: TGTGCCAGCAGTTACTCGAGATCAATCCTAGAGGAGACCCAGTACTTC
CDR3aa: CASSYSRSILEETQYF